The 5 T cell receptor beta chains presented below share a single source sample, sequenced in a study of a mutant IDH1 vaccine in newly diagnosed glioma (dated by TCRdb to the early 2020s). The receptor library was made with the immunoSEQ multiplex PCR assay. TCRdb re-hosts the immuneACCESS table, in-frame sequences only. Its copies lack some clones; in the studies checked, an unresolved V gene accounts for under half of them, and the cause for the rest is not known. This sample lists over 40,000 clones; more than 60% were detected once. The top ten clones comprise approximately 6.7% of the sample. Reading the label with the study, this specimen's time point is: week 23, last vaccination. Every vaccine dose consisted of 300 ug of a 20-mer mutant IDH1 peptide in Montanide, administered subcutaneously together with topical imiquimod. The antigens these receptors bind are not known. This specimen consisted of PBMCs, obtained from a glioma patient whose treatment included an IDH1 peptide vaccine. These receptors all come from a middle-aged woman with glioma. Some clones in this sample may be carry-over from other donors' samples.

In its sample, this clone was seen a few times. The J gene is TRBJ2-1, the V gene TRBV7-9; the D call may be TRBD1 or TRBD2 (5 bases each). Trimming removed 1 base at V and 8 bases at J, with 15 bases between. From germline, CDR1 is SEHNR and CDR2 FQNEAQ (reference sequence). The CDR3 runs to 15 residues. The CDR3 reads CASSLGGAGRDEQFF. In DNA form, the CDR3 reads TGTGCCAGCAGCTTAGGGGGCGCGGGCCGGGATGAGCAGTTCTTC.

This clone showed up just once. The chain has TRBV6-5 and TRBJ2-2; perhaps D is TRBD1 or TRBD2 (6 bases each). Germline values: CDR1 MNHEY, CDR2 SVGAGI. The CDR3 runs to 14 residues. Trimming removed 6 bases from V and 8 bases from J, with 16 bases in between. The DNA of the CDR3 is TGTGCCAGCAGAGGGGGAATCGGGACTGGGGAGCTGTTTTTT. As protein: CASRGGIGTGELFF.

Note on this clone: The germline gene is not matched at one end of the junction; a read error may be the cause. CDR3 loop: CSVEDRGYGYTF. In DNA form, the CDR3 reads TGCAGCGTAGAAGACAGGGGCTATGGCTACACCTTC. The J gene is TRBJ1-2, the V gene TRBV29-1; 8 nucleotides match TRBD1. Germline V gene lookup returns CDR1 SQVTM and CDR2 ANQGSEA. This CDR3 region has 12 residues.

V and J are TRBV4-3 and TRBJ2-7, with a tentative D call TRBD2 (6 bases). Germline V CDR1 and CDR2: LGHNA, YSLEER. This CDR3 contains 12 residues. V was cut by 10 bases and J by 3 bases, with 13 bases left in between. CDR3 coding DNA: TGCGCCAACGGGGACTCCGGCTACGAGCAGTACTTC. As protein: CANGDSGYEQYF.

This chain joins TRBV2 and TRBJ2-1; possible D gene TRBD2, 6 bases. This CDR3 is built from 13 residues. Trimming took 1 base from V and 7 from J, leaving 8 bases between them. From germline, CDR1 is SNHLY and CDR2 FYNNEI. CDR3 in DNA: TGTGCCAGCAGTGAAGAGGCGGGGAATGAGCAGTTCTTC. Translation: CASSEEAGNEQFF.